What follows describes a single T cell receptor beta chain. Original methodology: It was from reference gene primer amplification that nucleated cell counts were estimated. The protocol was immunoSEQ multiplex PCR, while the TCRdb copy is restricted to in-frame clones and leaves out a portion. That table furnishes V, J and clone size, whereas the DNA furnished D and trimming. There are over 200,000 clones in the sample; about four fifths occur only once, and 7% to 10% lies in the top ten. This specimen comes from a study of blood T cell repertoires in COVID-19. About the study: Samples came from the United States, Italy and Spain, spanning acute and convalescent COVID-19. Nucleic acid was either cDNA or gDNA, and it came from T cells, B-cell-depleted T cells, or PBMCs.

Germline-derived CDR1 and CDR2 are SGHTA and FQGNSA. The CDR3 covers 15 residues. The receptor was derived from a woman in her forties or fifties with acute or convalescent COVID-19. The chain is built from TRBV7-2 and TRBJ1-2, with TRBD1 matching 8 bases. The specimen was peripheral blood. This CDR3 is CLSAGQELLRYGYTF. CDR3 DNA: TGTCTATCTGCGGGACAGGAGCTTCTTCGGTATGGCTACACCTTC.